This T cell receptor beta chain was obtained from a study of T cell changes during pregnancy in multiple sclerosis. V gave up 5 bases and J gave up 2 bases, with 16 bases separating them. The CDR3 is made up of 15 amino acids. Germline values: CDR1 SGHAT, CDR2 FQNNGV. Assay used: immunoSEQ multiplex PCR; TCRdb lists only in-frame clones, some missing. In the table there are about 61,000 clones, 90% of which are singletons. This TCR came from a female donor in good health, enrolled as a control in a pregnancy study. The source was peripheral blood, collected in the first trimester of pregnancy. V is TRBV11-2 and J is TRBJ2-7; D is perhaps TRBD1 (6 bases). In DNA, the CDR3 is TGTGCCAGCAGCGCAACACAAAACAGGGCCTACGAGCAGTACTTC. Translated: CASSATQNRAYEQYF.